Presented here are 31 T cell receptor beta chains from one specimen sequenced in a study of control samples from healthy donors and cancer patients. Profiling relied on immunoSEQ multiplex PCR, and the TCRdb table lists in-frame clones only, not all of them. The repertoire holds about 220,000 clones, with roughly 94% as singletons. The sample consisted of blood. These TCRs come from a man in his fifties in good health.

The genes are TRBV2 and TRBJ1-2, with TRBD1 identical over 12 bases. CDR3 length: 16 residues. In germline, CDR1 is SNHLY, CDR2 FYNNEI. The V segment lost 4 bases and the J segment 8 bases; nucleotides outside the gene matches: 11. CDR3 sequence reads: CASSGTPGQGAKGYTF. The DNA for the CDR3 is TGTGCCAGCAGTGGGACTCCGGGACAGGGGGCGAAGGGCTACACCTTC.

The CDR3: CASSLTASYEQYF. The DNA of the CDR3 is TGTGCCAGCAGTTTAACAGCCTCCTACGAGCAGTACTTC. V usage is TRBV28 and J usage is TRBJ2-7; D remains ambiguous. The V end lost 2 bases, the J end lost 0 bases, and 5 bases lay between the germline ends. CDR1 and CDR2 (germline): MDHEN, SYDVKM. CDR3 length: 13 amino acids.

CDR3 amino acids: CSAILAGHYEQYF. CDR3 bases: TGCAGCGCCATACTAGCGGGGCATTACGAGCAGTACTTC. This sequence joins TRBV29-1 and TRBJ2-7, with 10 bases that match TRBD2. The germline V gene has CDR1 SQVTM and CDR2 ANQGSEA. V shed 7 bases and J 4 bases; nucleotides not matched to a gene: 7. The CDR3 length is 13 residues.

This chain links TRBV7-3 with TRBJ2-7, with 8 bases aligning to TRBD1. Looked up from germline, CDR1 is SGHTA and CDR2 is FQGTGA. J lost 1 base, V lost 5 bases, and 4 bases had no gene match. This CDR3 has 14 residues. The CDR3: CASSPRDRSYEQYF. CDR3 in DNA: TGTGCCAGCAGCCCCAGGGACAGGTCCTACGAGCAGTACTTC.

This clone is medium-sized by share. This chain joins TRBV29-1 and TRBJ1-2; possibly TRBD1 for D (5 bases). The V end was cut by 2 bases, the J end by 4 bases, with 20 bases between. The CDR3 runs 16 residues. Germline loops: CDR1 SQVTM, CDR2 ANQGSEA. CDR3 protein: CSVEKDVGGFSYGYTF. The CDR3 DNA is TGCAGCGTTGAAAAGGACGTGGGGGGGTTTAGCTATGGCTACACCTTC.

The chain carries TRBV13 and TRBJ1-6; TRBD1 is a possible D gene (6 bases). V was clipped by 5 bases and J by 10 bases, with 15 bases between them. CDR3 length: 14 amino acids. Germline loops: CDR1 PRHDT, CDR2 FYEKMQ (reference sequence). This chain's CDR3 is CASSDPRGRSPLHF. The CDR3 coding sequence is TGTGCCAGCAGCGACCCCAGGGGTCGGTCACCCCTCCACTTT.

CDR3 protein: CASAPDRHSYEQYV. Here the CDR3 DNA reads TGTGCCAGCGCTCCCGACAGGCACTCCTACGAGCAGTACGTC. The rearrangement uses TRBV6-5 and TRBJ2-7; TRBD1 might be the D (6 bases). V lost 8 bases to trimming and J lost 0 bases, with 14 bases between them. This CDR3 is 14 amino acids long. Germline V gene sequence: CDR1 MNHEY, CDR2 SVGAGI.

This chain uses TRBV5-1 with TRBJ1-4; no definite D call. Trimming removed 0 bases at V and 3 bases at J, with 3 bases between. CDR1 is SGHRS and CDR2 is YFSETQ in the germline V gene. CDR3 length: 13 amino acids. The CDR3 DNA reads TGCGCCAGCAGCTTGGCGCCTAATGAAAAACTGTTTTTT. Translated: CASSLAPNEKLFF.

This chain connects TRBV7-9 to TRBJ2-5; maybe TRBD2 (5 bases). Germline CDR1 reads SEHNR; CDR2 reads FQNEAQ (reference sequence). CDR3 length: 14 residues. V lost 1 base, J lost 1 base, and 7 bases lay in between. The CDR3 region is CASSLGGPQETQYF. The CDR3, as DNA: TGTGCCAGCAGCTTAGGAGGGCCCCAAGAGACCCAGTACTTC.

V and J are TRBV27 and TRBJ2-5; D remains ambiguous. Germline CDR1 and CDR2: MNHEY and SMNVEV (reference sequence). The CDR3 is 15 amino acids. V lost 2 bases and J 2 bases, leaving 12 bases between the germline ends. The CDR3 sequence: CASSLAAAEQETQYF. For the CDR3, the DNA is TGTGCCAGCAGTTTAGCTGCCGCTGAACAAGAGACCCAGTACTTC.

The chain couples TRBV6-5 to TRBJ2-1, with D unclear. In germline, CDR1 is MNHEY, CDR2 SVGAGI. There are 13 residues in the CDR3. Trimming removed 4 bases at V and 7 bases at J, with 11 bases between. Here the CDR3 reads CASSSPWVNEQFF. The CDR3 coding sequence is TGTGCCAGCAGTTCACCCTGGGTGAATGAGCAGTTCTTC.

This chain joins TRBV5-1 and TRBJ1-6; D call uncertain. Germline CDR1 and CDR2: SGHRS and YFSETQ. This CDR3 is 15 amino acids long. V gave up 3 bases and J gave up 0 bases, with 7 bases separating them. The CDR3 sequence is CASSSTSSYNSPLHF. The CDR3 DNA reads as TGCGCCAGCAGCTCGACAAGCTCCTATAATTCACCCCTCCACTTT.

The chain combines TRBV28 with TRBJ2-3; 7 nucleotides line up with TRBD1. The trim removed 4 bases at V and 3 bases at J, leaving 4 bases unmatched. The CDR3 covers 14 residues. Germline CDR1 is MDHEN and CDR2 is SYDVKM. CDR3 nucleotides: TGTGCCAGCAGTTCGACAGGGCGTACAGATACGCAGTATTTT. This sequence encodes CASSSTGRTDTQYF.

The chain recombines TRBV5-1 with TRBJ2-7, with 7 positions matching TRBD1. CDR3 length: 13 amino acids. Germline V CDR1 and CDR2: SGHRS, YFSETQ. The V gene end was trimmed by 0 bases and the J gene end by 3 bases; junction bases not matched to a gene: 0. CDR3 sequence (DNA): TGCGCCAGCAGCTTGGGGACAGGCTACGAGCAGTACGTC. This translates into CASSLGTGYEQYV.

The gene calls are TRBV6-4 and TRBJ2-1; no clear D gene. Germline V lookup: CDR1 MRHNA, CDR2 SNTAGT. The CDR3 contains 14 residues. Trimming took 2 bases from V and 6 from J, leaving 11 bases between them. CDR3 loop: CASSDRASPNEQFF. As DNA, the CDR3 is TGTGCCAGCAGTGACAGGGCTAGTCCCAATGAGCAGTTCTTC.

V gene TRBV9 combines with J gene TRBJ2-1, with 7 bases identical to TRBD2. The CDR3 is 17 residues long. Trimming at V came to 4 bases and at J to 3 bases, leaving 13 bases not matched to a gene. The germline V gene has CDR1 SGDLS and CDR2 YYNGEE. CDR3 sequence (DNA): TGTGCCAGCAGCCTCCAGGCGCTCGAGCGGGGCTACAATGAGCAGTTCTTC. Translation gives CASSLQALERGYNEQFF.

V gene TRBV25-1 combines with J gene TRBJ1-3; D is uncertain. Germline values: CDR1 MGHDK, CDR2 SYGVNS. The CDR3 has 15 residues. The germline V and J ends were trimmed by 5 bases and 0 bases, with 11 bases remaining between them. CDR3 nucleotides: TGTGCCAGCAGTAGAGATCCGGGCTCTGGAAACACCATATATTTT. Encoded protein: CASSRDPGSGNTIYF.

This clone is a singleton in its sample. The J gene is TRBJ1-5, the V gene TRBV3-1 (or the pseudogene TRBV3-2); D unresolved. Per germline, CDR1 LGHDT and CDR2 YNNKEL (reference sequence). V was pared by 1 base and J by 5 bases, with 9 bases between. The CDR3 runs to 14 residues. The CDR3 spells CASSQGSHYQPQHF. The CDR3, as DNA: TGTGCCAGCAGCCAAGGATCTCATTATCAGCCCCAGCATTTT.

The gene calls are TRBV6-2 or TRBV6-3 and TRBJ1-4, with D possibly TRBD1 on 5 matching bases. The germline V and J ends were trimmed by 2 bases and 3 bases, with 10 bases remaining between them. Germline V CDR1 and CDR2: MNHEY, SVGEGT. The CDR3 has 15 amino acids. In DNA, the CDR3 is TGTGCCAGCAGTTACAGGGGAGGTGCTAATGAAAAACTGTTTTTT. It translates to CASSYRGGANEKLFF.

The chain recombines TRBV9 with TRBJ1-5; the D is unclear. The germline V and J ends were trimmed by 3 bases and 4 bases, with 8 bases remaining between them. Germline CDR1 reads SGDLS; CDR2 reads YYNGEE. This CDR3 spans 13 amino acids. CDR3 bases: TGTGCCAGCAGCGGCTGGGGAAATCAGCCCCAGCATTTT. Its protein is CASSGWGNQPQHF. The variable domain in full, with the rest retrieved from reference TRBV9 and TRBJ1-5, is DSGVTQTPKHLITATGQRVTLRCSPRSGDLSVYWYQQSLDQGLQFLIQYYNGEERAKGNILERFSAQQFPDLHSELNLSSLELGDSALYFCASSGWGNQPQHFGDGTRLSIL.

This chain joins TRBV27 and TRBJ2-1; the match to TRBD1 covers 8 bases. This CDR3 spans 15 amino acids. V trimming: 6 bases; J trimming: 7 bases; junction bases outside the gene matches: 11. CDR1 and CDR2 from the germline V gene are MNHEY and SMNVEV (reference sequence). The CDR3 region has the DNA TGTGCCAGCAGCAGATTCCGGACAGGGAAGAATGAGCAGTTCTTC. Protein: CASSRFRTGKNEQFF.

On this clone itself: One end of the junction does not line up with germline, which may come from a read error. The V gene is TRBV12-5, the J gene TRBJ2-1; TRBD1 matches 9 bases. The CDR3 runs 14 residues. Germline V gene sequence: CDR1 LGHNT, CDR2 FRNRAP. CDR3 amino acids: CASGLGQGNNEQFF. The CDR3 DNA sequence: TGTGCTAGTGGATTGGGACAGGGTAACAATGAGCAGTTCTTC.

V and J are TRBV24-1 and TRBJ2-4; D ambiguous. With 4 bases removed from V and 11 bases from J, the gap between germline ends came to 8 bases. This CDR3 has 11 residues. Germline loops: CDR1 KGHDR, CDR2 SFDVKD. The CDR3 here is CATSDAGVQYF. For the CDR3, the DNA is TGTGCCACCAGTGACGCTGGCGTTCAGTACTTC.

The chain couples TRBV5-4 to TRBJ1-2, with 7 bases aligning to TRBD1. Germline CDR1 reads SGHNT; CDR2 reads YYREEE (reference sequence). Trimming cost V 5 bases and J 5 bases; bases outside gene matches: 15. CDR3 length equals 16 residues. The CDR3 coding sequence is TGTGCCAGCAGACGCGCCTTACCAGGGGGAGGATATGGCTACACCTTC. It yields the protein CASRRALPGGGYGYTF. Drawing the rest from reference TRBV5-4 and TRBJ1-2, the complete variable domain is ETGVTQSPTHLIKTRGQQVTLRCSSQSGHNTVSWYQQALGQGPQFIFQYYREEENGRGNFPPRFSGLQFPNYSSELNVNALELDDSALYLCASRRALPGGGYGYTFGSGTRLTVV.

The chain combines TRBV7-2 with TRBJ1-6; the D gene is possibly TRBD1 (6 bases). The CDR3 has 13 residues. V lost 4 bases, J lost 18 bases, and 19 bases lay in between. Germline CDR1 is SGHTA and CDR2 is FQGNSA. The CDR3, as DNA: TGTGCCAGCAGCTCAGCCCGAGGGGGTACAAACCACTTT. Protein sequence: CASSSARGGTNHF.

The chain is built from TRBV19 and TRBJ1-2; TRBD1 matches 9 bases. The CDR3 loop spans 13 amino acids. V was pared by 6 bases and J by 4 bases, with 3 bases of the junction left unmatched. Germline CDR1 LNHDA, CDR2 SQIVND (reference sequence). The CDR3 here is CASRTGGSYGYTF. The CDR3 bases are TGTGCCAGTAGGACAGGGGGGAGCTATGGCTACACCTTC.

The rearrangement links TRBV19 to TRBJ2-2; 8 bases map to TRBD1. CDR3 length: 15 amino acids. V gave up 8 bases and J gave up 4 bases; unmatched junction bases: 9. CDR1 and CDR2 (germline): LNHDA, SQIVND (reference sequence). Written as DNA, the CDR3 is TGTGCCAGTCGCGAGGACAGGGACGGCACCGGGGAGCTGTTTTTT. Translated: CASREDRDGTGELFF.

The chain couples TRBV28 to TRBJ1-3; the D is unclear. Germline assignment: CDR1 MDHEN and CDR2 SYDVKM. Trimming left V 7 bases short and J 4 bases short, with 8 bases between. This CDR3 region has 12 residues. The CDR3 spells CASISGGNTIYF. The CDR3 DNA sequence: TGTGCCAGCATCTCTGGAGGAAACACCATATATTTT.

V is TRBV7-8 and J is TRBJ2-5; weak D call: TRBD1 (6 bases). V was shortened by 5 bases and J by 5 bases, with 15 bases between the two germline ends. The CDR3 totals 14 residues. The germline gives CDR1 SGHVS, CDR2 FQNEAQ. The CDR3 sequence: CASSRNRAEETQYF. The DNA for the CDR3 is TGTGCCAGCAGCAGAAACAGGGCTGAGGAGACCCAGTACTTC.

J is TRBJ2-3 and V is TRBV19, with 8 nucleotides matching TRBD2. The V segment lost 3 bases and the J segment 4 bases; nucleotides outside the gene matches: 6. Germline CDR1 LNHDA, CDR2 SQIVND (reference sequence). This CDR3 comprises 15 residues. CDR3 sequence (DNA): TGTGCCAGTAGTATGAGGCGGGGGGCCGCAGATACGCAGTATTTT. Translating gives CASSMRRGAADTQYF.

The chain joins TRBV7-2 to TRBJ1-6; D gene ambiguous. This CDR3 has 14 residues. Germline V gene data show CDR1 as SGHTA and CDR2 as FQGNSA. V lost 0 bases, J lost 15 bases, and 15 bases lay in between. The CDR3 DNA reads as TGTGCCAGCAGCTTAGCTGTCCAGGTCGATATCCTCCACTTT. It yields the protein CASSLAVQVDILHF.